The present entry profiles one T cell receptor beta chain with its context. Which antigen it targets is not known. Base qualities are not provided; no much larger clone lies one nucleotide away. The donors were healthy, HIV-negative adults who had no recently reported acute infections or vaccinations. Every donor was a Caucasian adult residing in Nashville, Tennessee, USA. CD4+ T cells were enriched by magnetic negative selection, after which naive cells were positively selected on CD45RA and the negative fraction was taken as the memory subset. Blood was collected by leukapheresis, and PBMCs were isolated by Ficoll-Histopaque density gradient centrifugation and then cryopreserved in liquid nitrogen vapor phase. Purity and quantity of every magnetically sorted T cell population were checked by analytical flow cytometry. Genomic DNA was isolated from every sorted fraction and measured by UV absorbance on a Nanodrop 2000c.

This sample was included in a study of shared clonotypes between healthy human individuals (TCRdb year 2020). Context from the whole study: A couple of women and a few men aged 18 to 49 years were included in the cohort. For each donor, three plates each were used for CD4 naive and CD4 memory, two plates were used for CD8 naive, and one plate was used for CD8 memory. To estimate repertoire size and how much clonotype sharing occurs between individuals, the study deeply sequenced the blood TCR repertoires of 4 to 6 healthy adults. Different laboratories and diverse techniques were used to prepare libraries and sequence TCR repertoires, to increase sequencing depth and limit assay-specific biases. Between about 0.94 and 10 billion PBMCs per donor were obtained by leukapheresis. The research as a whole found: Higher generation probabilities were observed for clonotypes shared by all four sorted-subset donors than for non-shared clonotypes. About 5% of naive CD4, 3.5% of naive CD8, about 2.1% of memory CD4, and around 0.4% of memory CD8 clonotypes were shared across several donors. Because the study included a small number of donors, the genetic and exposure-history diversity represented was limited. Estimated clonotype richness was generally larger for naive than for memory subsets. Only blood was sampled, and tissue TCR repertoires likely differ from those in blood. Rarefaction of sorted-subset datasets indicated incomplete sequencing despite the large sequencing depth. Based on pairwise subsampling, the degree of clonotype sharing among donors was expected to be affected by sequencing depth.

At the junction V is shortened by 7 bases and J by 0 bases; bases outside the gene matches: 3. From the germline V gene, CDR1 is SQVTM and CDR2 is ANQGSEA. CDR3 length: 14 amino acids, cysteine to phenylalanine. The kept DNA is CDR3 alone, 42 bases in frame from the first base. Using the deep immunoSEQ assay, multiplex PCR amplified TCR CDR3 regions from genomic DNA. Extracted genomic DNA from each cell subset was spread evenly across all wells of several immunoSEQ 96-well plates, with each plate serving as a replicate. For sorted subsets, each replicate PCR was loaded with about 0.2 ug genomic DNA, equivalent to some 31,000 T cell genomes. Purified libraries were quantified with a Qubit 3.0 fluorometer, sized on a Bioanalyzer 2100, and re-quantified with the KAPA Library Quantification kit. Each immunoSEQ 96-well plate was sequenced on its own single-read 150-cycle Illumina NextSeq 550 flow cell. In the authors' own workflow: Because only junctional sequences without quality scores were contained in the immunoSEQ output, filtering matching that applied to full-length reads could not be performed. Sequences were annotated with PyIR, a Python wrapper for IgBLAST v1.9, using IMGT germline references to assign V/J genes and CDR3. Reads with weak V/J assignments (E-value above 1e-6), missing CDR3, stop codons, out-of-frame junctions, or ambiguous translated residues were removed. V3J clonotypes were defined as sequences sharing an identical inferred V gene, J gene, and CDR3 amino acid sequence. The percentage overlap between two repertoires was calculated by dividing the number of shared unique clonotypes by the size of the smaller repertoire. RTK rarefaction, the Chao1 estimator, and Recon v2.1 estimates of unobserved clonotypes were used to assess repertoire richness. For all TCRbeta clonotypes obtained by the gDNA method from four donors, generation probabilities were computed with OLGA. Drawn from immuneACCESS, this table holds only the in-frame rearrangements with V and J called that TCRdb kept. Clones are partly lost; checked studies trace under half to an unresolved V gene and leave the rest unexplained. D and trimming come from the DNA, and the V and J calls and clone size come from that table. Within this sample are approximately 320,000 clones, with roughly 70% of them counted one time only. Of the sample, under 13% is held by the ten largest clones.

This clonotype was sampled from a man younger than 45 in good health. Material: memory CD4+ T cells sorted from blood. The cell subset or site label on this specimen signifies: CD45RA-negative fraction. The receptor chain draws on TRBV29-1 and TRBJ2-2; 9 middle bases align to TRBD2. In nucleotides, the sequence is TGCAGCGCAAGACTAGCGGCGAACACCGGGGAGCTGTTTTTT. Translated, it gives CSARLAANTGELFF.